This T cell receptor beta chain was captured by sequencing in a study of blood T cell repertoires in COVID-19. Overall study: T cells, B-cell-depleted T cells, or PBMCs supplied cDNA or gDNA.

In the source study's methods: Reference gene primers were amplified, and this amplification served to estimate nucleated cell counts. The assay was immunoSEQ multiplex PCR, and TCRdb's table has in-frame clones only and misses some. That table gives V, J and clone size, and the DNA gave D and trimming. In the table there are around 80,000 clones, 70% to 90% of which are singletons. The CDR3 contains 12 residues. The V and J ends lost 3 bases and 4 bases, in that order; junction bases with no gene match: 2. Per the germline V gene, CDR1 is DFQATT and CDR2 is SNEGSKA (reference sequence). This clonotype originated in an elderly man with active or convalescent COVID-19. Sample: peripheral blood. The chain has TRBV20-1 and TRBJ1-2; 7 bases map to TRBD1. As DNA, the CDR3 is TGCAGTGCTAGTGACAGGGCCTATGGCTACACCTTC. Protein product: CSASDRAYGYTF.